These 26 T cell receptor beta chains were all obtained from the same sample, sequenced in a study of blood T cell repertoires in COVID-19. Clones were read by immunoSEQ multiplex PCR, and TCRdb kept only the in-frame ones, dropping some. The sample carries around 250,000 clones, over 80% recorded once. Sample: peripheral blood. The receptors shown here come from a man aged 30 to 45 who had recovered from COVID-19.

The chain links TRBV2 to TRBJ1-1, with TRBD1 as a possible D gene (5 bases). The CDR3 is 14 residues long. CDR1 is SNHLY, CDR2 FYNNEI, per germline. The V and J ends lost 2 bases and 6 bases respectively, with 13 bases between them. The CDR3 reads CASSERGSRPEAFF. As DNA, the CDR3 is TGTGCCAGCAGTGAAAGGGGTAGTCGGCCTGAAGCTTTCTTT. The full variable domain, completed using reference TRBV2 and TRBJ1-1, is EPEVTQTPSHQVTQMGQEVILRCVPISNHLYFYWYRQILGQKVEFLVSFYNNEISEKSEIFDDQFSVERPDGSNFTLKIRSTKLEDSAMYFCASSERGSRPEAFFGQGTRLTVV.

The chain recombines TRBV5-1 with TRBJ2-2; maybe TRBD2 (6 bases). The CDR3 is 15 residues long. Germline V CDR1 and CDR2: SGHRS, YFSETQ. The V gene lost 0 bases and the J gene lost 7 bases, with 13 bases spanning the gap. In DNA form, the CDR3 reads TGCGCCAGCAGCTTGGTGGAGGGACGTATCGGGGAGCTGTTTTTT. Amino acid sequence: CASSLVEGRIGELFF.

CDR3 nucleotides: TGTGCCAGCAGTGAAAACAGAGCCCTTGAAAAACTGTTTTTT. Its protein product is CASSENRALEKLFF. The V gene is TRBV25-1, the J gene TRBJ1-4; D is undetermined. Germline V gene lookup returns CDR1 MGHDK and CDR2 SYGVNS. This CDR3 region has 14 residues. V lost 2 bases and J lost 7, with 11 bases in between.

The genes are TRBV5-4 and TRBJ1-6; 12 bases line up with TRBD1. The CDR3 spans 17 residues. With 3 bases clipped from V and 9 bases from J, the junction kept 10 bases outside the gene matches. CDR1 SGHNT and CDR2 YYREEE come from the germline V gene (reference sequence). The CDR3 here is CASSSNRGTGGASPLHF. The CDR3 bases are TGTGCCAGCAGCTCCAACCGGGGGACAGGGGGCGCTTCACCCCTCCACTTT.

Only a few counts were recorded for this clone. The rearrangement links TRBV16 to TRBJ1-5; D ambiguous. Trimming stripped 0 bases from V and 5 bases from J, with 14 bases between. CDR1 is KGHSY and CDR2 is FQNENV in the germline V gene. CDR3 length: 16 residues. This CDR3 reads CASSQSYRVFDQPQHF. Here the CDR3 DNA reads TGTGCCAGCAGCCAATCGTACAGAGTATTTGATCAGCCCCAGCATTTT.

V usage is TRBV29-1 and J usage is TRBJ2-1, with 11 bases aligning to TRBD2. The germline V gene encodes CDR1 SQVTM and CDR2 ANQGSEA. Trimming took 2 bases from V and 6 from J; bases not matched to a gene: 6. The CDR3 runs 15 residues. CDR3 loop: CSVELAGGRGNEQFF. CDR3 sequence (DNA): TGCAGCGTTGAACTAGCGGGGGGCCGGGGCAATGAGCAGTTCTTC.

Only a few counts were recorded for this clone. Other DNA sequences from this sample encode an identical CDR3 as well. The chain employs TRBV7-9 and TRBJ2-2; D remains ambiguous. The germline V gene has CDR1 SEHNR and CDR2 FQNEAQ (reference sequence). V was clipped by 5 bases and J by 4 bases, with 8 bases between them. The CDR3 runs to 13 residues. CDR3 loop: CASSPPGTGELFF. The CDR3 DNA reads as TGTGCCAGCAGCCCACCCGGCACCGGGGAGCTGTTTTTT. Supplemented by reference TRBV7-9 and TRBJ2-2, the full variable domain reads DTGVSQNPRHKITKRGQNVTFRCDPISEHNRLYWYRQTLGQGPEFLTYFQNEAQLEKSRLLSDRFSAERPKGSFSTLEIQRTEQGDSAMYLCASSPPGTGELFFGEGSRLTVL.

The chain is built from TRBV9 and TRBJ2-3; no firm D call. The germline CDR1 and CDR2 sequences are SGDLS and YYNGEE. This CDR3 comprises 13 residues. V was trimmed by 7 bases and J by 7 bases, leaving 16 bases between them. This CDR3 reads CASAPSHTNTQYF. CDR3 bases: TGTGCCAGCGCCCCGTCCCACACGAATACGCAGTATTTT.

In this sample, this clone turned up once. The V call is TRBV4-1, the J call TRBJ2-5, with TRBD1 matching 8 bases. The V and J ends lost 3 bases and 4 bases, in that order; junction bases with no gene match: 4. CDR1 and CDR2 (germline): MGHRA, YSYEKL. There are 14 residues in the CDR3. The CDR3 DNA reads as TGCGCCAGCAGCCACAGGACAGGGAGAGAGACCCAGTACTTC. Residues: CASSHRTGRETQYF.

V and J are TRBV5-5 and TRBJ1-3; TRBD1 might be the D (6 bases). CDR1 and CDR2 (germline): SGHKS, YYEKEE (reference sequence). This CDR3 has 16 residues. The V gene lost 0 bases and the J gene lost 4 bases, with 14 bases spanning the gap. This chain's CDR3 is CASSLVLTGHGNTIYF. The DNA for the CDR3 is TGTGCCAGCAGCTTGGTGTTGACAGGCCACGGAAACACCATATATTTT. Looking up the rest from reference TRBV5-5 and TRBJ1-3 gives the full variable domain: DAGVTQSPTHLIKTRGQQVTLRCSPISGHKSVSWYQQVLGQGPQFIFQYYEKEERGRGNFPDRFSARQFPNYSSELNVNALLLGDSALYLCASSLVLTGHGNTIYFGEGSWLTVV.

This clone was seen a handful of times. The DNA for the CDR3 is TGTGCCAGCAGTGAAGGAGACACAATGAATTCACCCCTCCACTTT. Encoded protein: CASSEGDTMNSPLHF. The chain links TRBV2 to TRBJ1-6; D gene unclear. The V gene lost 1 base and the J gene lost 7 bases, with 11 bases spanning the gap. CDR1 and CDR2 (germline): SNHLY, FYNNEI. The CDR3 totals 15 residues.

A few counts support this clone. The rearrangement uses TRBV7-8 and TRBJ1-6, with D possibly matching TRBD1 (6 bases). With 1 base removed from V and 6 bases from J, the gap between germline ends came to 10 bases. The CDR3 consists of 15 residues. Germline lookup yields CDR1 SGHVS and CDR2 FQNEAQ. DNA of the CDR3: TGTGCCAGCAGCTTAGACAGGGCTGGTAATTCACCCCTCCACTTT. Translated: CASSLDRAGNSPLHF.

This clone came up many times. This rearrangement joins TRBV4-2 to TRBJ2-7, with 10 bases matching TRBD1. With 2 bases clipped from V and 3 bases from J, the junction kept 4 bases outside the gene matches. The CDR3 runs to 15 residues. Germline V gene data show CDR1 as LGHNA and CDR2 as YNFKEQ. Here the CDR3 reads CASSQLGDRGYEQYF. The CDR3, as DNA: TGTGCCAGCAGCCAACTCGGGGACAGGGGCTACGAGCAGTACTTC.

The chain has TRBV7-9 and TRBJ2-3; a possible D gene is TRBD2 (6 bases). CDR3 length equals 14 residues. Between the trimmed V and J ends, which lost 3 bases and 4 bases, there was a span of 11 bases. CDR1 SEHNR and CDR2 FQNEAQ come from the germline V gene (reference sequence). In nucleotides, the CDR3 is TGTGCCAGCAGCTTGGAGGGATTGGCAGATACGCAGTATTTT. Amino acids: CASSLEGLADTQYF.

J is TRBJ1-2 and V is TRBV13; 7 nucleotides agree with TRBD1. CDR1 and CDR2 from the germline V gene are PRHDT and FYEKMQ (reference sequence). The junction had 12 bases not matched to a gene; V was cut back by 6 bases and J by 8 bases. There are 14 residues in the CDR3. The CDR3 is CASSSRGTATGYTF. The DNA of the CDR3 is TGTGCCAGCAGTAGCCGGGGGACAGCAACCGGCTACACCTTC. Full variable domain (rest looked up from reference TRBV13 and TRBJ1-2): AAGVIQSPRHLIKEKRETATLKCYPIPRHDTVYWYQQGPGQDPQFLISFYEKMQSDKGSIPDRFSAQQFSDYHSELNMSSLELGDSALYFCASSSRGTATGYTFGSGTRLTVV.

The chain joins TRBV11-2 to TRBJ2-6; D is perhaps TRBD1 (6 bases). V lost 5 bases and J 2 bases, leaving 13 bases between the germline ends. Germline CDR1 and CDR2: SGHAT and FQNNGV. This CDR3 has 16 amino acids. The CDR3 nucleotides are TGTGCCAGCAGCATACAGGGAGCTGCTGGGGCCAACGTCCTGACTTTC. Its translation: CASSIQGAAGANVLTF.

The chain recombines TRBV27 with TRBJ2-6, with no clear D. The germline V gene encodes CDR1 MNHEY and CDR2 SMNVEV (reference sequence). CDR3 length equals 15 residues. V gave up 5 bases and J gave up 1 base, with 9 bases separating them. The CDR3 region has the DNA TGTGCCAGCAGTCTTGACATGTCTGGGGCCAACGTCCTGACTTTC. Its protein product is CASSLDMSGANVLTF. Combining the CDR3 with reference TRBV27 and TRBJ2-6 gives the whole variable domain EAQVTQNPRYLITVTGKKLTVTCSQNMNHEYMSWYRQDPGLGLRQIYYSMNVEVTDKGDVPEGYKVSRKEKRNFPLILESPSPNQTSLYFCASSLDMSGANVLTFGAGSRLTVL.

CDR3 in amino acids: CASRTGASPLHF. In DNA, the CDR3 is TGTGCCAGCAGGACAGGGGCCTCACCCCTCCACTTT. The V gene is TRBV2, the J gene TRBJ1-6; 8 positions match TRBD1. The germline V gene has CDR1 SNHLY and CDR2 FYNNEI. J lost 10 bases, V lost 6 bases, and 2 bases had no gene match. The CDR3 is made up of 12 amino acids.

The chain carries TRBV7-8 and TRBJ1-3; 12 bases are a match to TRBD1. Losses at the gene ends were 5 bases for V and 3 bases for J; bases not matched to a gene: 8. Germline V gene lookup returns CDR1 SGHVS and CDR2 FQNEAQ. CDR3 length: 17 amino acids. The CDR3 coding sequence is TGTGCCAGCAGCAACCGGGACAGGGGGCTTTATGGAAACACCATATATTTT. It yields the protein CASSNRDRGLYGNTIYF.

The rearrangement uses TRBV4-1 and TRBJ2-5; D not certain. The CDR3 consists of 16 residues. The V gene lost 2 bases and the J gene lost 4 bases, with 17 bases spanning the gap. CDR1 MGHRA and CDR2 YSYEKL come from the germline V gene. The CDR3, as DNA: TGCGCCAGCAGCCAATCCTACAAGAGTCGAGGAGAGACCCAGTACTTC. Its translation: CASSQSYKSRGETQYF.

The J gene is TRBJ2-4, the V gene TRBV19; 7 nucleotides line up with TRBD1. V shed 5 bases and J 0 bases; nucleotides not matched to a gene: 10. The length of the CDR3 is 17 residues. CDR1 LNHDA and CDR2 SQIVND come from the germline V gene (reference sequence). Here the CDR3 reads CASSGFGTVLAKNIQYF. The DNA of the CDR3 is TGTGCCAGTAGTGGTTTCGGGACAGTTTTAGCCAAAAACATTCAGTACTTC.

The chain joins TRBV6-5 to TRBJ1-4, with 8 bases that match TRBD1. V trimming: 6 bases; J trimming: 2 bases; junction bases outside the gene matches: 5. This CDR3 region has 15 residues. The V gene's germline CDR1 is MNHEY and CDR2 SVGAGI. This CDR3 is CASSLDRGTNEKLFF. Written as DNA, the CDR3 is TGTGCCAGCAGCTTAGACAGGGGCACTAATGAAAAACTGTTTTTT.

The V call is TRBV12-3 or TRBV12-4, the J call TRBJ1-6; D is unclear. The CDR3 is 11 residues long. Between the trimmed V and J ends, which lost 8 bases and 10 bases, there was a span of 9 bases. The CDR3 DNA reads TGTGCCAGCGGCCGAGGGTCACCCCTCCACTTT. It translates to CASGRGSPLHF.

CDR3 residues: CASSHGLQPQHF. CDR3 sequence (DNA): TGTGCCAGCAGCCACGGACTGCAGCCCCAGCATTTT. The J gene is TRBJ1-5, the V gene TRBV12-3 or TRBV12-4, with D unresolved. This CDR3 region has 12 residues. The V end was cut by 6 bases, the J end by 7 bases, with 10 bases between.

The V and J genes are TRBV19 and TRBJ1-5; 11 nucleotides match TRBD1. The CDR3 covers 14 residues. V gave up 5 bases and J gave up 16 bases; unmatched junction bases: 13. The germline V gene has CDR1 LNHDA and CDR2 SQIVND (reference sequence). The CDR3 DNA reads TGTGCCAGTAGTCCCGGACAGGGGGCGACCCCGCGTCATTTT. It encodes CASSPGQGATPRHF. The whole variable domain, filled in from reference TRBV19 and TRBJ1-5, reads DGGITQSPKYLFRKEGQNVTLSCEQNLNHDAMYWYRQDPGQGLRLIYYSQIVNDFQKGDIAEGYSVSREKKESFPLTVTSAQKNPTAFYLCASSPGQGATPRHFGDGTRLSIL.

This chain connects TRBV5-4 to TRBJ2-4, with 8 bases fitting TRBD1. The CDR3 consists of 14 residues. The V segment lost 0 bases and the J segment 8 bases; nucleotides outside the gene matches: 4. Germline-derived CDR1 and CDR2 are SGHNT and YYREEE (reference sequence). CDR3 sequence reads: CASSLEDREDIQYF. Here the CDR3 DNA reads TGTGCCAGCAGCTTGGAGGACAGGGAGGACATTCAGTACTTC.